Below, one TCR beta chain is given with its context. Its specificity is not known. This record belongs to a study of T cell responses to AZD1222 COVID-19 vaccine. Findings and limits, study-wide: Among the donors, most were white British and more were female, and clonal diversity was possibly underestimated. There were vaccine-associated CD4 TCRs across spike, dominant at 160-218 and 743-854. Scientists sampled the repertoires only once the peak T cell response had passed.

This table comes from immunoSEQ multiplex PCR, and its TCRdb copy is limited to in-frame clones, with some not included. The profile shows about 140,000 clones, approximately 90% of them singletons. The V gene's germline CDR1 is MNHNS and CDR2 SASEGT. The CDR3 has 16 residues. V lost 4 bases and J lost 8, with 23 bases in between. The origin of this receptor is an adult in good health. The sample consisted of peripheral blood, taken on day 0 of AZD1222 vaccination. V is TRBV6-1 and J is TRBJ1-2; unclear D gene. This CDR3 is CASSGKTYRASLGYTF. CDR3 in DNA: TGTGCCAGCAGTGGGAAAACGTATCGGGCCTCGCTGGGCTACACCTTC.